This entry concerns a single TCR beta chain. Sequencing used immunoSEQ multiplex PCR; TCRdb keeps in-frame clones, though not all of them. The repertoire has about 64,000 clones, around 90% of them found once; the top ten carry approximately 1.6%. Germline loops: CDR1 SGDLS, CDR2 YYNGEE. The CDR3 is 16 amino acids. J was trimmed by 2 bases and V by 0 bases; bases with no gene match: 0. This entry is derived from a study of blood T cell repertoires in COVID-19. At the level of the study: There were acute and convalescent COVID-19 samples, and they came from the United States, Italy and Spain.

Sequenced: peripheral blood. The source is a human donor in a cohort sampled during active COVID-19. V and J are TRBV9 and TRBJ2-1, with 12 positions matching TRBD2. The CDR3 loop is CASSVGTSGTYNEQFF. The CDR3 bases are TGTGCCAGCAGCGTAGGGACTAGCGGGACCTACAATGAGCAGTTCTTC.